The rows below give T cell receptor beta chains drawn from one sample of a study of monozygotic twins with inflammatory bowel disease. TCRdb re-called the 5' RACE reads and gives one entry per CDR3 protein, without DNA. The sample data list approximately 150,000 distinct CDR3 sequences. Sequencing used blood. Every receptor here comes from a human donor with ulcerative colitis or Crohn's disease, or a healthy co-twin of an affected twin (not recorded which). Both conserved end residues are part of each CDR3.

CDR3aa,j_gene,v_gene
CSAHSLAKNIQYF,TRBJ2-4,TRBV20-1
CASQHRSPAGLYEQYF,TRBJ2-7,TRBV6-2/TRBV6-3
CASSTLGGSEAFF,TRBJ1-1,TRBV12-3/TRBV12-4
CASSSLGGSQETQYF,TRBJ2-5,TRBV11-2
CASSLWSLGNSPLHF,TRBJ1-6,TRBV7-8
CASSLGPRPSGELFF,TRBJ2-2,TRBV7-6
CASSIGLDGNNSPLHF,TRBJ1-6,TRBV19
CSAAPGGTDNSPLHF,TRBJ1-6,TRBV20-1
CASSERDQPQHF,TRBJ1-5,TRBV6-1
CASTRQGLSVSNQPQHF,TRBJ1-5,TRBV28
CASSPVGSNTGELFF,TRBJ2-2,TRBV7-9
CASSNRQGAAYNEQFF,TRBJ2-1,TRBV19
CATSREGLAYLSGANVLTF,TRBJ2-6,TRBV15
CASSPPLTSGAYEQYF,TRBJ2-7,TRBV18
CASSQELVALSYEQYF,TRBJ2-7,TRBV4-2
CASSLTTGASAYSLHF,TRBJ1-6,TRBV5-5
CASRSRGAREETQYF,TRBJ2-5,TRBV5-1
CASSPGTVDNEQFF,TRBJ2-1,TRBV9
CASSENTDQPQHF,TRBJ1-5,TRBV2
CASSLTASRSGNTIYF,TRBJ1-3,TRBV6-5
CSARALGMNTGELFF,TRBJ2-2,TRBV20-1
CASTPETGGVGELFF,TRBJ2-2,TRBV7-3
CASSLTGQGGYGYTF,TRBJ1-2,TRBV7-2
CASREDSSSYNEQFF,TRBJ2-1,TRBV12-3/TRBV12-4
CSVEGFRMSNEQFF,TRBJ2-1,TRBV29-1
CAISAGASYEQYF,TRBJ2-7,TRBV10-3
CASSLRGTIQETQYF,TRBJ2-5,TRBV13
CASSLADSGNNEQFF,TRBJ2-1,TRBV7-9
CASSPSGINTEAFF,TRBJ1-1,TRBV18
CASSLRSGGSTEAFF,TRBJ1-1,TRBV12-3/TRBV12-4
CASSRGGASNQPQHF,TRBJ1-5,TRBV6-1
CASKGGLATDTQYF,TRBJ2-3,TRBV5-1
CSAHTGIPYREQFF,TRBJ2-1,TRBV20-1
CASSLAGRSNQPQHF,TRBJ1-5,TRBV7-9
CASSQDTEITEAFF,TRBJ1-1,TRBV4-3
CASSYPGARDSPLHF,TRBJ1-6,TRBV5-6
CSSTLRLAGIQETQYF,TRBJ2-5,TRBV20-1
CSARDSNRGNSPLHF,TRBJ1-6,TRBV20-1